This T cell receptor (beta chain) is from a study of blood T cell repertoires in COVID-19. About the research overall: The United States, Italy and Spain were the sources of the acute and convalescent COVID-19 samples. T cells, B-cell-depleted T cells, or PBMCs provided the cDNA or gDNA that served as material.

Trimming left V 6 bases short and J 10 bases short, with 22 bases between. The V gene's germline CDR1 is MNHEY and CDR2 SMNVEV (reference sequence). The CDR3 is 15 amino acids. Assay: immunoSEQ multiplex PCR; the TCRdb copy retains only in-frame clones and omits some. The table has 250,000 to 400,000 clones, about 91% seen once. The J gene is TRBJ2-1, the V gene TRBV27; possibly TRBD1 for D (6 bases). The sequenced sample consisted of peripheral blood. The source is a woman in her thirties with COVID-19, enrolled during active disease. CDR3: CASRRTDLINEEQFF. Written as DNA, the CDR3 is TGTGCCAGCAGACGGACAGACCTTATAAACGAAGAGCAGTTCTTC.